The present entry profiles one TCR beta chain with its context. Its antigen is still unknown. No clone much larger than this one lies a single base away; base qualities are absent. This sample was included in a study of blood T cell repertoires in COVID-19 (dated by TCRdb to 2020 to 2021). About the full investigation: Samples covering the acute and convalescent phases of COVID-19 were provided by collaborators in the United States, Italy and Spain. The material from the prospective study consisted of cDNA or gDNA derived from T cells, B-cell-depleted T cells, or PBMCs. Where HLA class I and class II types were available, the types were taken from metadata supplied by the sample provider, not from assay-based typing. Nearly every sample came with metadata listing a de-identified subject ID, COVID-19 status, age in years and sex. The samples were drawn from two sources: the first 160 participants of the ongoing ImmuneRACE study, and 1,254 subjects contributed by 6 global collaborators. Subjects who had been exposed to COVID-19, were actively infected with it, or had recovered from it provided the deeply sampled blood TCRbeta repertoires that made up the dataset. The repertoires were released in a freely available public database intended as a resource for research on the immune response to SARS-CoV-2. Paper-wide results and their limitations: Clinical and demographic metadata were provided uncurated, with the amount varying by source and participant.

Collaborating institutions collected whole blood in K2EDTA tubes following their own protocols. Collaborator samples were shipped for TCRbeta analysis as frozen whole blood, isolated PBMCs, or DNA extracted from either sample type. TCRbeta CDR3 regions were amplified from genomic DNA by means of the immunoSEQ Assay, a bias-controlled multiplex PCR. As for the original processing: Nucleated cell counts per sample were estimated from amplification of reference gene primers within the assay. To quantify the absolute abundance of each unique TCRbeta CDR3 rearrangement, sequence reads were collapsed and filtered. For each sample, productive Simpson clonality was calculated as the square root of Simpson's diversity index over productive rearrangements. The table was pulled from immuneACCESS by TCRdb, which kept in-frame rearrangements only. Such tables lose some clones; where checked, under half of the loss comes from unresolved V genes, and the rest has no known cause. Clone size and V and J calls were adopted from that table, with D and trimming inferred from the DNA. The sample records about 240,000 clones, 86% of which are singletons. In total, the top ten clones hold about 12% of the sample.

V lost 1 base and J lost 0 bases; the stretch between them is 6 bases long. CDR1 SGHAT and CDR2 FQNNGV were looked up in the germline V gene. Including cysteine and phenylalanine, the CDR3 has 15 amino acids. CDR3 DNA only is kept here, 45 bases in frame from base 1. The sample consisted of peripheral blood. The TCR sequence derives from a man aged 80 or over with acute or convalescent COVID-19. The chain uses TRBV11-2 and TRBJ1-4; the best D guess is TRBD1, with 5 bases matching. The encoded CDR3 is CASSLGGATNEKLFF. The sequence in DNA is TGTGCCAGCAGCTTAGGGGGGGCAACTAATGAAAAACTGTTTTTT.